This T cell receptor (beta chain) was captured in a study of regulatory T cells in long-lasting Graves disease. For the study at large: The study counted Graves' disease as persistent given over 5 years of antithyroid drugs and positive TSH receptor antibodies.

The CDR3 spans 15 residues. CDR1 and CDR2 (germline): LNHDA, SQIVND (reference sequence). With 3 bases clipped from V and 8 bases from J, the junction kept 5 bases outside the gene matches. The time point denotes: persistent/refractory GD, antithyroid drugs over 5 years with positive TRAb. TCR sequences were obtained from RNA taken from PBMCs. Guidelines of the American Thyroid Association were used to diagnose Graves' disease. An endocrinology department in Xi'an, China, recruited the patients. CDR3 regions were amplified by Arm-PCR using iRepertoire HTBI primers to build TCR beta libraries. TCRdb passed the multiplex PCR reads through MiXCR, listing each CDR3 protein once. Among about 660,000 distinct CDR3 sequences listed, roughly 30% were seen once. The study, taken as a whole, reports: With persistent disease, TRBV28, TRBJ1-2 and TRBJ2-5 were the favored segments.

On this clonotype itself: Its cognate antigen is unknown.

Sequenced here: peripheral blood mononuclear cells (PBMCs), sampled when the disease was refractory, from a patient treated with antithyroid drugs. The receptor was isolated from a female donor with Graves disease. This chain links TRBV19 with TRBJ1-5, with 12 bases identical to TRBD1. Here the CDR3 reads CASSIGTGGWEPQHF. The CDR3, as DNA: TGTGCCAGTAGTATCGGGACAGGGGGCTGGGAGCCCCAGCATTTT.